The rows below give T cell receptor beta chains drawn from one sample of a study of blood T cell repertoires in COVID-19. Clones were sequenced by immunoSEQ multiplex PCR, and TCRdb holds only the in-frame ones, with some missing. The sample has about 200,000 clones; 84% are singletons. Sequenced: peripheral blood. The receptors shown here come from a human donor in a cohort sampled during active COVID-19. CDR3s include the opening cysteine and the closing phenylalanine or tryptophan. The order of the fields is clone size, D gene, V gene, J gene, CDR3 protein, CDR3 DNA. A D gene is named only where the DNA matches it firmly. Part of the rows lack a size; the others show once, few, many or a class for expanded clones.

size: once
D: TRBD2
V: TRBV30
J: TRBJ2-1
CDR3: CAWVPGGRAFYNEQFF
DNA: TGTGCCTGGGTTCCAGGCGGGAGGGCCTTCTACAATGAGCAGTTCTTC

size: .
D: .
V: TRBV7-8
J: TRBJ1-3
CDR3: CASSPLWGVSGNTIYF
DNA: TGTGCCAGCAGCCCCCTGTGGGGGGTGTCTGGAAACACCATATATTTT

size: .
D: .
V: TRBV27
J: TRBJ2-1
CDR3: CASSFDSSEQFF
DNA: TGTGCCAGCAGTTTCGACTCGTCTGAGCAGTTCTTC

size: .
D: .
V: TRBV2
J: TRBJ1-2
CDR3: CASSEGRVNYGYTF
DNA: TGTGCCAGCAGTGAAGGACGGGTTAACTATGGCTACACCTTC

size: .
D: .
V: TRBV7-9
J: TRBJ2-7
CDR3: CASSLESRQGLKQYF
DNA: TGTGCCAGCAGCTTAGAATCCCGGCAGGGGCTGAAGCAGTACTTC

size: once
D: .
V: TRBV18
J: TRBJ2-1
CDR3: CASSPRIRAYNEQFF
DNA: TGTGCCAGCTCACCACGGATCAGGGCCTACAATGAGCAGTTCTTC

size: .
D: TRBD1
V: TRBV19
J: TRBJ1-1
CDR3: CASSRIDRGNEGTEAFF
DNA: TGTGCCAGTAGTCGTATTGACAGGGGTAATGAAGGCACTGAAGCTTTCTTT

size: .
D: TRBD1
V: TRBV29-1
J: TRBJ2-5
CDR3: CSVGATGSMETQYF
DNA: TGCAGCGTCGGCGCGACAGGGTCCATGGAGACCCAGTACTTC

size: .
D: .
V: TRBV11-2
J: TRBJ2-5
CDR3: CASSLTGLRETQYF
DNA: TGTGCCAGCAGCCTAACAGGGCTTCGGGAGACCCAGTACTTC

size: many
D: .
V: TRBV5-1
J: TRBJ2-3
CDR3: CASSWVGTPTDTQYF
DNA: TGCGCCAGCAGCTGGGTGGGGACTCCCACAGATACGCAGTATTTT

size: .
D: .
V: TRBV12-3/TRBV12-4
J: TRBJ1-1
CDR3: CASSLASGGRAFF
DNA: TGTGCCAGCAGTTTAGCCTCTGGGGGCCGAGCTTTCTTT

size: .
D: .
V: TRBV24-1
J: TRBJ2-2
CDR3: CATSGGGLALTGELFF
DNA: TGTGCCACCAGTGGGGGGGGCTTGGCGCTCACCGGGGAGCTGTTTTTT

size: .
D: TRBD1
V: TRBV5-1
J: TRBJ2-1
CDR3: CASSSGQGAFYNEQFF
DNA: TGCGCCAGCAGCTCCGGACAGGGGGCTTTCTACAATGAGCAGTTCTTC

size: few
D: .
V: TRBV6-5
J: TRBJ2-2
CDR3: CASRWTPQNTGELFF
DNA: TGTGCCAGCAGATGGACACCCCAGAACACCGGGGAGCTGTTTTTT

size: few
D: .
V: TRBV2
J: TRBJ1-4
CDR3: CASSASSIVGEKLFF
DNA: TGTGCCAGCTCCGCCTCATCCATCGTCGGTGAAAAACTGTTTTTT

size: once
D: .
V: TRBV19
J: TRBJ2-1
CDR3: CASSTRVYNEQFF
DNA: TGTGCCAGTAGTACCCGGGTCTACAATGAGCAGTTCTTC

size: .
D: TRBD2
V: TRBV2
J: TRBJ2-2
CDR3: CASSERGLNTGELFF
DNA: TGTGCCAGCAGTGAGCGGGGGTTGAACACCGGGGAGCTGTTTTTT

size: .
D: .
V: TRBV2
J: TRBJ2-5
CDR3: CASSEWSTSGTQYF
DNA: TGTGCCAGCAGTGAATGGAGCACCTCCGGGACCCAGTACTTC

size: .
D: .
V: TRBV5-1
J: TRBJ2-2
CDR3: CASSPSGLDTGELFF
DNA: TGCGCCAGCAGCCCCTCAGGGTTGGACACCGGGGAGCTGTTTTTT

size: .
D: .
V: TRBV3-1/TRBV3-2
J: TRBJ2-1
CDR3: CASGSHTHYNEQFF
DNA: TGTGCCAGCGGCTCCCACACCCATTACAATGAGCAGTTCTTC

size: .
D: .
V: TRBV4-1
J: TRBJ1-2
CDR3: CASSQGGGNYGYTF
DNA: TGCGCCAGCAGCCAAGGTGGGGGGAACTATGGCTACACCTTC

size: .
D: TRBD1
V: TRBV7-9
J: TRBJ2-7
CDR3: CASSWGQGAYEQYF
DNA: TGTGCCAGCAGCTGGGGACAGGGGGCCTACGAGCAGTACTTC

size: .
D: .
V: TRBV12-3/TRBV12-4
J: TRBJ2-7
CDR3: CASRQTSSHEQYF
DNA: TGTGCCAGCAGACAGACTAGTTCCCACGAGCAGTACTTC

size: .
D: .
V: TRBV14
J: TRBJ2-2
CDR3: CASSQASGIIKGELFF
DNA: TGTGCCAGCAGCCAAGCCAGCGGCATTATCAAGGGGGAGCTGTTTTTT

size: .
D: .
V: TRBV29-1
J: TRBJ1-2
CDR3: CSVPRGGTNYGYTF
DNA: TGCAGCGTCCCGAGGGGCGGGACCAACTATGGCTACACCTTC

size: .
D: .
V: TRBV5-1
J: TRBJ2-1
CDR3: CASSLWTVNEQFF
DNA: TGCGCCAGCAGCTTGTGGACAGTTAATGAGCAGTTCTTC

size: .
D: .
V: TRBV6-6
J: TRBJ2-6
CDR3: CAGGSGANVLTF
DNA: TGTGCGGGGGGCTCTGGGGCCAACGTCCTGACTTTC

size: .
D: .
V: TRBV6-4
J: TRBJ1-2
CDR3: CASSETGDYGYTF
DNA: TGTGCCAGCAGTGAAACAGGAGACTATGGCTACACCTTC

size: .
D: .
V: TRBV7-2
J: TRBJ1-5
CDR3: CASSFIGYNQPQHF
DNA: TGTGCCAGCAGCTTCATCGGTTACAATCAGCCCCAGCATTTT

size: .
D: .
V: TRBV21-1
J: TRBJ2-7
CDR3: CATETDKGCSYEQYF
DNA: TGTGCCACCGAGACGGACAAGGGGTGCTCCTACGAGCAGTACTTC

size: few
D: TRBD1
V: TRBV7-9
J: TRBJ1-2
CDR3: CASSPRPGTGIHGYTF
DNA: TGTGCCAGCAGCCCACGTCCCGGGACAGGGATCCATGGCTACACCTTC

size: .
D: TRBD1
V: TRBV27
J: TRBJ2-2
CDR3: CASSSTGGVFGTGELFF
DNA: TGTGCCAGCAGTTCCACAGGGGGCGTTTTCGGCACCGGGGAGCTGTTTTTT

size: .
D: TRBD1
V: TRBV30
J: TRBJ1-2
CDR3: CAGTLRGLGNGYTF
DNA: TGTGCCGGGACACTCAGGGGGTTGGGTAATGGCTACACCTTC

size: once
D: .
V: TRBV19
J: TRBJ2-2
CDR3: CASRGRALLDTGELFF
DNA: TGTGCCAGTAGGGGCCGGGCCCTACTAGATACCGGGGAGCTGTTTTTT

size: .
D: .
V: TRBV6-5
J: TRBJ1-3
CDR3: CASSYSSQLNTIYF
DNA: TGTGCCAGCAGTTACTCGTCGCAGTTAAACACCATATATTTT

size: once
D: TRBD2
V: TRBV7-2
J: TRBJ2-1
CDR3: CASSPTGLAVSYNEQFF
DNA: TGTGCCAGCAGCCCAACGGGGCTAGCGGTCTCCTACAATGAGCAGTTCTTC

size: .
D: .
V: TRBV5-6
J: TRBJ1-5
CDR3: CASSQTGPNQPQHF
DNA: TGTGCCAGCAGCCAAACAGGGCCCAATCAGCCCCAGCATTTT

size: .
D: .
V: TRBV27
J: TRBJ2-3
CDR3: CASSFRLVSTDTQYF
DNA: TGTGCCAGCAGTTTCAGGCTGGTGTCGACAGATACGCAGTATTTT

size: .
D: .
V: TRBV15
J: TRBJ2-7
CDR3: CATSRQPPGRYEQYF
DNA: TGTGCCACCAGCAGACAGCCGCCGGGGAGGTACGAGCAGTACTTC

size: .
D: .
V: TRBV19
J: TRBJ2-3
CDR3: CASSTGTDTQYF
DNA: TGTGCCAGTAGTACCGGCACAGATACGCAGTATTTT

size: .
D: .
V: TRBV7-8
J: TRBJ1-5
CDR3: CASSFGRVGQPQHF
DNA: TGTGCCAGCAGCTTTGGCAGGGTCGGGCAGCCCCAGCATTTT

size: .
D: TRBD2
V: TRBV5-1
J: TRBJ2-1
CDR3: CASRFGETTGTSSFF
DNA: TGCGCCAGCAGGTTTGGAGAGACCACCGGGACTAGCTCGTTCTTC

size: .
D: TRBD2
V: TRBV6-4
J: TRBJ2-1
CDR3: CASSEGLAGYNEQFF
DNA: TGTGCCAGCAGTGAAGGGCTAGCGGGCTACAATGAGCAGTTCTTC

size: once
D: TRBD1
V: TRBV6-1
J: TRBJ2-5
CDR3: CASSGRQGNLRETQYF
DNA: TGTGCCAGCAGTGGCCGACAGGGGAATTTAAGAGAGACCCAGTACTTC

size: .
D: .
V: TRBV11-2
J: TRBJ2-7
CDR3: CASSLVAEGSYEQYF
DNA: TGTGCCAGCAGCTTAGTTGCGGAAGGCTCCTACGAGCAGTACTTC

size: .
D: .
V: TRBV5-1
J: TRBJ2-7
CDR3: CASSSLRGPSYEQYF
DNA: TGCGCCAGCAGTTCTTTGCGGGGGCCCTCCTACGAGCAGTACTTC

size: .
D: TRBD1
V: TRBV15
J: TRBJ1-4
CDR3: CATSREGGATNEKLFF
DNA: TGTGCCACCAGCAGAGAAGGGGGCGCTACTAATGAAAAACTGTTTTTT

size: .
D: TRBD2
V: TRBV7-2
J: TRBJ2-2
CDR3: CASSLRLALNTGELFF
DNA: TGTGCCAGCAGCTTAAGACTAGCGTTGAACACCGGGGAGCTGTTTTTT